These T cell receptor beta chains were read from a single sample in a study of T cell responses to AZD1222 COVID-19 vaccine. Profiling relied on immunoSEQ multiplex PCR, and the TCRdb table lists in-frame clones only, not all of them. The sample has about 120,000 clones, roughly 90% seen once. The material was peripheral blood, obtained on day 0 of AZD1222 vaccination. The receptors originated from an adult in good health. Both conserved end residues are part of each CDR3. D genes are given only for firm matches. Not every row has a clone size; where given, it reads once, few, many or a size class.

v_call	j_call	d_call	clone_size	cdr3_nt	cdr3_aa
TRBV28	TRBJ1-3	NA	NA	TGTGCCAGCAGTTTCCCGGAGAGGACCATATATTTT	CASSFPERTIYF
TRBV5-6	TRBJ1-1	NA	NA	TGTGCCAGCAGCTCGGGAGGCCAGCCGAACACTGAAGCTTTCTTT	CASSSGGQPNTEAFF
TRBV7-9	TRBJ1-5	NA	few	TGTGCCAGCAGCACGCAGGATCAGCCCCAGCATTTT	CASSTQDQPQHF
TRBV2	TRBJ1-5	NA	NA	TGTGCCAGCAGTGGGGGGGGACATCCGAATCAGCCCCAGCATTTT	CASSGGGHPNQPQHF
TRBV28	TRBJ2-5	NA	NA	TGTGCCAGCAGTTTATCCCTCGGAGGAGGGACCCAAGAGACCCAGTACTTC	CASSLSLGGGTQETQYF
TRBV19	TRBJ1-1	TRBD1	NA	TGTGCCAGTAGTACCTTCTCCGGGACAGTGAACACTGAAGCTTTCTTT	CASSTFSGTVNTEAFF
TRBV19	TRBJ1-2	TRBD1	NA	TGTGCCAGTAGTATGAATTGGGACAGCCTCTATGGCTACACCTTC	CASSMNWDSLYGYTF
TRBV29-1	TRBJ1-2	NA	once	TGCAGCGTTGAAGTCCCAGGAGCAAACTATGGCTACACCTTC	CSVEVPGANYGYTF
TRBV5-1	TRBJ1-1	NA	NA	TGCGCCAGCAGCTTGGTCGGACGGGCAACTGAAGCTTTCTTT	CASSLVGRATEAFF
TRBV5-6	TRBJ1-1	TRBD1	NA	TGTGCCAGCAGTTTTGGGACAGGGACCACTGAAGCTTTCTTT	CASSFGTGTTEAFF
TRBV4-1	TRBJ1-1	TRBD1	NA	TGCGCCAGCAGCCAACTCCGACAGGGGAACACTGAAGCTTTCTTT	CASSQLRQGNTEAFF
TRBV6-2/TRBV6-3	TRBJ1-2	TRBD1	NA	TGTGCCAGCAGCCAAGGGACAGGGGGCCTTGGCTACACCTTC	CASSQGTGGLGYTF
TRBV7-9	TRBJ2-4	TRBD2	NA	TGTGCCAGCAGTAGGACTAGCGGGGTAGCCAAAAACATTCAGTACTTC	CASSRTSGVAKNIQYF
TRBV7-2	TRBJ1-5	NA	NA	TGTGCCAGCAGCTTAGACGGAGGGACACTTAATCAGCCCCAGCATTTT	CASSLDGGTLNQPQHF
TRBV5-5	TRBJ2-5	NA	NA	TGTGCCAGCAGCACGGCCCTGGCTGGGACCCAGTACTTC	CASSTALAGTQYF
TRBV4-1	TRBJ2-3	TRBD1	NA	TGCGCCAGCAGCCACCCGCGGACAGGAGAGAGGACAGATACGCAGTATTTT	CASSHPRTGERTDTQYF